The 10 T cell receptor beta chains below all came from one sample that was sequenced in a study of OX40 agonist ivuxolimab in advanced cancers. Some clones are missing from TCRdb's copy, which holds only in-frame ones; the method was immunoSEQ multiplex PCR. In the table there are tens of thousands of clones, nearly 90% of which are singletons. The source material was CD4+ or CD8+ T cells sorted from blood, sampled in a trial of the OX40 agonist ivuxolimab. The receptors stem from an adult with an advanced solid tumor such as melanoma, head and neck, liver or kidney cancer.

This clone has just a few counts. This rearrangement joins TRBV5-4 to TRBJ2-7, with 8 positions matching TRBD1. CDR3 length: 14 amino acids. Trimming cost V 5 bases and J 0 bases; bases outside gene matches: 4. The germline CDR1 and CDR2 sequences are SGHNT and YYREEE (reference sequence). CDR3: CASRSGGNSYEQYF. In DNA form, the CDR3 reads TGTGCCAGCAGATCAGGGGGCAACTCCTACGAGCAGTACTTC.

The chain joins TRBV7-8 to TRBJ1-3; D is ambiguous. Trimming cost V 3 bases and J 0 bases, with 9 bases left between them. Per germline, CDR1 SGHVS and CDR2 FQNEAQ. The CDR3 covers 15 residues. In DNA, the CDR3 is TGTGCCAGCAGCTTTACTCGGGCCTCTGGAAACACCATATATTTT. This gives the protein CASSFTRASGNTIYF.

With respect to this clone: Other DNA sequences from this sample encode an identical CDR3 as well. The chain uses TRBV2 and TRBJ1-3; TRBD1 agrees at 9 bases. CDR3 size: 13 residues. Trimming cost V 5 bases and J 4 bases; bases outside gene matches: 0. Germline V gene sequence: CDR1 SNHLY, CDR2 FYNNEI. CDR3 protein: CASSTGGGNTIYF. The CDR3 bases are TGTGCCAGCAGTACAGGGGGCGGAAACACCATATATTTT.

V is TRBV15 and J is TRBJ2-5; TRBD1 aligns across 7 bases. There are 17 residues in the CDR3. The ends lost 1 base at V and 5 bases at J; junction bases unmatched: 13. The germline CDR1 and CDR2 sequences are LNHNV and YYDKDF (reference sequence). For the CDR3, the DNA is TGTGCCACCAGCAGAGGTGTTTTTATGGGACAGATGGAGACCCAGTACTTC. Encoded protein: CATSRGVFMGQMETQYF. Looking up the rest from reference TRBV15 and TRBJ2-5 gives the full variable domain: DAMVIQNPRYQVTQFGKPVTLSCSQTLNHNVMYWYQQKSSQAPKLLFHYYDKDFNNEADTPDNFQSRRPNTSFCFLDIRSPGLGDTAMYLCATSRGVFMGQMETQYFGPGTRLLVL.

The genes are TRBV12-5 and TRBJ1-1, with D possibly matching TRBD1 (5 bases). Trimming stripped 0 bases from V and 9 bases from J, with 11 bases between. The CDR3 runs 13 residues. In germline, CDR1 is LGHNT, CDR2 FRNRAP. The CDR3 DNA is TGTGCTAGTGGTTTGGTACGGGGGGTACAAGCTTTCTTT. Protein sequence: CASGLVRGVQAFF.

This clone was observed a handful of times. The chain is built from TRBV6-5 and TRBJ1-5, with TRBD1 matching 11 bases. The CDR3 has 15 residues. With 6 bases clipped from V and 3 bases from J, the junction kept 4 bases outside the gene matches. The germline V gene encodes CDR1 MNHEY and CDR2 SVGAGI. CDR3 residues: CASSQDRGHNQPQHF. Here the CDR3 DNA reads TGTGCCAGCAGCCAGGACAGGGGGCACAATCAGCCCCAGCATTTT.

J is TRBJ2-5 and V is TRBV6-5, with 10 bases that match TRBD1. Looked up from germline, CDR1 is MNHEY and CDR2 is SVGAGI. The trim removed 6 bases at V and 5 bases at J, leaving 3 bases unmatched. The CDR3 sequence is 13 residues long. CDR3 sequence reads: CASRGQGRETQYF. DNA of the CDR3: TGTGCCAGCAGGGGACAGGGGAGGGAGACCCAGTACTTC.

This sequence joins TRBV30 and TRBJ1-5; possibly TRBD1 for D (5 bases). The V end was cut by 0 bases, the J end by 3 bases, with 9 bases between. Germline CDR1 GTSNPN, CDR2 SVGIG (reference sequence). The CDR3 runs to 14 residues. This CDR3 reads CAWSVGGDNQPQHF. CDR3 DNA sequence: TGTGCCTGGAGTGTTGGGGGGGACAATCAGCCCCAGCATTTT.

The V gene is TRBV27, the J gene TRBJ2-7, with 7 bases matching TRBD1. Trimming removed 6 bases from V and 1 base from J; junction bases left unmatched: 6. Germline CDR1 MNHEY, CDR2 SMNVEV (reference sequence). This CDR3 has 14 amino acids. The CDR3 loop is CASRVGQKSYEQYF. The CDR3 region has the DNA TGTGCCAGCAGGGTGGGACAGAAGTCCTACGAGCAGTACTTC.

This sequence joins TRBV6-5 and TRBJ1-1, with D unresolved. Per germline, CDR1 MNHEY and CDR2 SVGAGI. Trimming stripped 2 bases from V and 5 bases from J, with 12 bases between. The CDR3 spans 14 residues. CDR3 sequence reads: CASSYSSLGTEAFF. CDR3 sequence (DNA): TGTGCCAGCAGTTACAGTAGTCTAGGGACTGAAGCTTTCTTT.